These T cell receptor beta chains were read from a single sample in a study of CD8+ T cells in alopecia areata. Sequenced by immunoSEQ multiplex PCR; TCRdb stores in-frame clones only, minus some. The top ten hold roughly 15% of the sample, which has approximately 150,000 clones, about 90% seen once. Source: CD8+ T cells sorted from blood, taken at week 0. All receptors derive from a human donor with alopecia areata. Both conserved end residues are part of each CDR3. D genes are given only for firm matches. Clone sizes are given selectively: once, few, many, or a class where the clone is expanded.

abundance: NA
v_gene: TRBV19
d_gene: NA
j_gene: TRBJ1-5
CDR3aa: CASSMSTRNQPQHF
CDR3nt: TGTGCCAGTAGTATGTCCACACGGAATCAGCCCCAGCATTTT

abundance: NA
v_gene: TRBV18
d_gene: NA
j_gene: TRBJ2-2
CDR3aa: CASSEEHTGELFF
CDR3nt: TGTGCCAGCTCCGAAGAACACACCGGGGAGCTGTTTTTT

abundance: few
v_gene: TRBV16
d_gene: NA
j_gene: TRBJ2-7
CDR3aa: CASSQYGQSYEQYF
CDR3nt: TGTGCCAGCAGCCAATATGGACAGTCCTACGAGCAGTACTTC

abundance: NA
v_gene: TRBV11-2
d_gene: NA
j_gene: TRBJ2-6
CDR3aa: CASSFGGHSGANVLTF
CDR3nt: TGTGCCAGCAGCTTTGGGGGGCACTCTGGGGCCAACGTCCTGACTTTC

abundance: NA
v_gene: TRBV30
d_gene: NA
j_gene: TRBJ1-1
CDR3aa: CAWSGNLNTEAFF
CDR3nt: TGTGCCTGGAGTGGCAACTTGAACACTGAAGCTTTCTTT

abundance: NA
v_gene: TRBV5-1
d_gene: NA
j_gene: TRBJ1-1
CDR3aa: CASSLSGGKTEAFF
CDR3nt: TGCGCCAGCAGCTTGTCGGGGGGCAAAACTGAAGCTTTCTTT

abundance: NA
v_gene: TRBV29-1
d_gene: NA
j_gene: TRBJ2-7
CDR3aa: CSVEGLTYEQYF
CDR3nt: TGCAGCGTTGAAGGCCTCACCTACGAGCAGTACTTC

abundance: NA
v_gene: TRBV6-5
d_gene: TRBD1
j_gene: TRBJ1-1
CDR3aa: CASSYSTGQSTEAFF
CDR3nt: TGTGCCAGCAGTTACTCGACGGGACAGAGTACTGAAGCTTTCTTT

abundance: NA
v_gene: TRBV7-9
d_gene: NA
j_gene: TRBJ2-1
CDR3aa: CASSPIPDEQFF
CDR3nt: TGTGCCAGCAGCCCAATCCCCGATGAGCAGTTCTTC

abundance: NA
v_gene: TRBV19
d_gene: NA
j_gene: TRBJ2-2
CDR3aa: CASSITIGELFF
CDR3nt: TGTGCCAGTAGTATTACCATCGGGGAGCTGTTTTTT

abundance: NA
v_gene: TRBV27
d_gene: NA
j_gene: TRBJ2-7
CDR3aa: CASSFKAAYEQYF
CDR3nt: TGTGCCAGCAGTTTTAAGGCAGCCTACGAGCAGTACTTC

abundance: NA
v_gene: TRBV15
d_gene: TRBD1
j_gene: TRBJ1-5
CDR3aa: CATGVTGEPQPQHF
CDR3nt: TGTGCCACCGGAGTAACAGGGGAACCTCAGCCCCAGCATTTT

abundance: NA
v_gene: TRBV11-2
d_gene: NA
j_gene: TRBJ2-1
CDR3aa: CASSLFVNEQFF
CDR3nt: TGTGCCAGCAGCTTATTCGTCAATGAGCAGTTCTTC

abundance: NA
v_gene: TRBV2
d_gene: TRBD2
j_gene: TRBJ2-3
CDR3aa: CASSEWAGGTDTQYF
CDR3nt: TGTGCCAGCAGTGAATGGGCGGGGGGCACAGATACGCAGTATTTT

abundance: NA
v_gene: TRBV7-9
d_gene: TRBD1
j_gene: TRBJ2-5
CDR3aa: CASSWDRGQGETQYF
CDR3nt: TGTGCCAGCAGCTGGGACAGGGGGCAGGGAGAGACCCAGTACTTC

abundance: NA
v_gene: TRBV18
d_gene: NA
j_gene: TRBJ2-7
CDR3aa: CASSLSGWGISYEQYF
CDR3nt: TGTGCCAGCTCCCTCTCCGGTTGGGGGATCTCCTACGAGCAGTACTTC

abundance: NA
v_gene: TRBV11-2
d_gene: TRBD1
j_gene: TRBJ2-7
CDR3aa: CASSLDGWGQGHHEQYF
CDR3nt: TGTGCCAGCAGCTTAGATGGGTGGGGACAGGGTCATCACGAGCAGTACTTC

abundance: few
v_gene: TRBV9
d_gene: TRBD2
j_gene: TRBJ2-7
CDR3aa: CASSVGPPGLAAYEQYF
CDR3nt: TGTGCCAGCAGCGTAGGACCCCCCGGACTAGCGGCCTACGAGCAGTACTTC

abundance: few
v_gene: TRBV7-6
d_gene: NA
j_gene: TRBJ1-4
CDR3aa: CASGGATNEKLFF
CDR3nt: TGTGCCAGCGGGGGAGCAACTAATGAAAAACTGTTTTTT

abundance: NA
v_gene: TRBV27
d_gene: NA
j_gene: TRBJ1-1
CDR3aa: CASSVGKGEAFF
CDR3nt: TGTGCCAGCAGTGTTGGGAAGGGTGAAGCTTTCTTT

abundance: NA
v_gene: TRBV6-1
d_gene: NA
j_gene: TRBJ2-7
CDR3aa: CASSEISRADEQYF
CDR3nt: TGTGCCAGCAGTGAAATTTCAAGGGCCGACGAGCAGTACTTC

abundance: NA
v_gene: TRBV19
d_gene: NA
j_gene: TRBJ2-7
CDR3aa: CASSGTLDGYYEQYF
CDR3nt: TGTGCCAGTAGCGGCACTTTGGACGGATACTACGAGCAGTACTTC

abundance: NA
v_gene: TRBV11-2
d_gene: NA
j_gene: TRBJ2-7
CDR3aa: CASSSSPLEQYF
CDR3nt: TGTGCCAGCAGCTCCAGCCCACTCGAGCAGTACTTC

abundance: NA
v_gene: TRBV5-1
d_gene: NA
j_gene: TRBJ2-7
CDR3aa: CASSFGATVHEQYF
CDR3nt: TGCGCCAGCAGTTTTGGGGCCACGGTCCACGAGCAGTACTTC

abundance: NA
v_gene: TRBV7-9
d_gene: NA
j_gene: TRBJ1-1
CDR3aa: CASVHTHVSIAFF
CDR3nt: TGTGCCAGCGTACACACCCACGTCTCTATCGCTTTCTTT

abundance: NA
v_gene: TRBV30
d_gene: NA
j_gene: TRBJ2-7
CDR3aa: CAWKRGVYLGEQYF
CDR3nt: TGTGCCTGGAAGAGGGGAGTCTATCTTGGCGAGCAGTACTTC

abundance: NA
v_gene: TRBV19
d_gene: NA
j_gene: TRBJ2-1
CDR3aa: CASSTEEAYNEQFF
CDR3nt: TGTGCCAGTAGTACTGAGGAGGCCTACAATGAGCAGTTCTTC

abundance: NA
v_gene: TRBV12-5
d_gene: NA
j_gene: TRBJ2-7
CDR3aa: CASGLDMMGYEQYF
CDR3nt: TGTGCTAGTGGGTTGGACATGATGGGCTACGAGCAGTACTTC

abundance: NA
v_gene: TRBV7-6
d_gene: NA
j_gene: TRBJ2-7
CDR3aa: CASSFGDEQYF
CDR3nt: TGTGCCAGCAGCTTCGGGGACGAGCAGTACTTC

abundance: NA
v_gene: TRBV13
d_gene: NA
j_gene: TRBJ1-2
CDR3aa: CASSFPLNYGYTF
CDR3nt: TGTGCCAGCAGCTTCCCACTTAACTATGGCTACACCTTC

abundance: NA
v_gene: TRBV6-1
d_gene: NA
j_gene: TRBJ1-2
CDR3aa: CASSETPYYGYTF
CDR3nt: TGTGCCAGCAGTGAAACTCCGTACTATGGCTACACCTTC

abundance: NA
v_gene: TRBV27
d_gene: TRBD2
j_gene: TRBJ2-1
CDR3aa: CASRASGASYNEQFF
CDR3nt: TGTGCCAGCAGGGCGAGCGGGGCCTCCTACAATGAGCAGTTCTTC

abundance: NA
v_gene: TRBV7-9
d_gene: NA
j_gene: TRBJ2-1
CDR3aa: CASSLSNNEQFF
CDR3nt: TGTGCCAGCAGCTTATCGAACAATGAGCAGTTCTTC

abundance: NA
v_gene: TRBV19
d_gene: NA
j_gene: TRBJ2-1
CDR3aa: CASSILPTSSGEQFF
CDR3nt: TGTGCCAGTAGTATACTTCCCACTAGCTCCGGTGAGCAGTTCTTC

abundance: NA
v_gene: TRBV6-4
d_gene: TRBD2
j_gene: TRBJ2-3
CDR3aa: CASSISGGATDTQYF
CDR3nt: TGTGCCAGCAGCATTAGCGGGGGGGCAACAGATACGCAGTATTTT

abundance: NA
v_gene: TRBV27
d_gene: NA
j_gene: TRBJ2-1
CDR3aa: CASSPPGTHNEQFF
CDR3nt: TGTGCCAGCAGTCCTCCCGGGACACACAATGAGCAGTTCTTC

abundance: NA
v_gene: TRBV9
d_gene: NA
j_gene: TRBJ2-7
CDR3aa: CASSVGSPSYEQYF
CDR3nt: TGTGCCAGCAGTGTGGGGAGTCCATCCTACGAGCAGTACTTC

abundance: NA
v_gene: TRBV6-1
d_gene: NA
j_gene: TRBJ1-2
CDR3aa: CASGTGFGYGYTF
CDR3nt: TGTGCCAGCGGGACTGGGTTCGGCTATGGCTACACCTTC

abundance: NA
v_gene: TRBV29-1
d_gene: TRBD1
j_gene: TRBJ2-7
CDR3aa: CSVEEIQGASTYEQYF
CDR3nt: TGCAGCGTTGAAGAGATACAGGGGGCTTCAACCTACGAGCAGTACTTC

abundance: NA
v_gene: TRBV18
d_gene: TRBD2
j_gene: TRBJ2-7
CDR3aa: CASTGLAGTYEQYF
CDR3nt: TGTGCCAGCACCGGACTAGCGGGGACCTACGAGCAGTACTTC

abundance: NA
v_gene: TRBV19
d_gene: NA
j_gene: TRBJ2-3
CDR3aa: CASSLMGASTDTQYF
CDR3nt: TGTGCCAGTAGCCTCATGGGGGCTAGCACAGATACGCAGTATTTT

abundance: once
v_gene: TRBV27
d_gene: NA
j_gene: TRBJ2-1
CDR3aa: CASSLSPLQYNEQFF
CDR3nt: TGTGCCAGCAGTTTATCACCCCTTCAGTACAATGAGCAGTTCTTC

abundance: NA
v_gene: TRBV30
d_gene: NA
j_gene: TRBJ1-1
CDR3aa: CAWGTGPQEAFF
CDR3nt: TGTGCCTGGGGAACAGGTCCTCAGGAAGCTTTCTTT

abundance: NA
v_gene: TRBV7-9
d_gene: TRBD1
j_gene: TRBJ1-1
CDR3aa: CASNGGQSPEAFF
CDR3nt: TGTGCCAGCAACGGGGGACAGTCCCCTGAAGCTTTCTTT

abundance: NA
v_gene: TRBV19
d_gene: NA
j_gene: TRBJ1-1
CDR3aa: CASSPGGTEAFF
CDR3nt: TGTGCCAGTAGTCCCGGGGGCACTGAAGCTTTCTTT

abundance: NA
v_gene: TRBV9
d_gene: NA
j_gene: TRBJ1-1
CDR3aa: CASSVARSLNTEAFF
CDR3nt: TGTGCCAGCAGCGTAGCAAGGAGTCTGAACACTGAAGCTTTCTTT

abundance: NA
v_gene: TRBV5-4
d_gene: TRBD2
j_gene: TRBJ2-7
CDR3aa: CASSLGLAGGYEQYF
CDR3nt: TGTGCCAGCAGCTTGGGGCTAGCGGGAGGATACGAGCAGTACTTC